This TCR beta chain was sequenced for a study of beta chain features in type 1 diabetes. For the study at large: Healthy donors, compared against patients, showed similar age, gender and cell yields.

V was shortened by 0 bases and J by 7 bases, with 11 bases between the two germline ends. Germline V CDR1 and CDR2: SGHRS, YFSETQ. The CDR3 sequence is 14 residues long. With regard to this clone: Its antigen is unknown.

The whole isolated RNA underwent reverse transcription, so sequencing captured expressed TCRB transcripts. Clones were read by immunoSEQ multiplex PCR, and TCRdb kept only the in-frame ones, dropping some. The repertoire holds approximately 240,000 clones, under 20% seen once, with 0.065% to 0.095% in the top ten. Every sorted population was more than 98% pure. Study-wide results and limits: All four CD4+ subsets from Type 1 diabetes patients carried moderately but significantly shorter TCRB CDR3s. For TCRB rearrangement, an influence of HLA type remained unresolved here.

Sequenced sample: naive CD4+ T cells from blood. The chain recombines TRBV5-1 with TRBJ2-1, with D possibly being TRBD2 (6 bases). This clonotype was obtained from a man younger than 45 with type 1 diabetes. The CDR3 DNA is TGCGCCAGCAGCTTGGCGGGAGTGGGAAATGAGCAGTTCTTC. Translating it yields CASSLAGVGNEQFF.